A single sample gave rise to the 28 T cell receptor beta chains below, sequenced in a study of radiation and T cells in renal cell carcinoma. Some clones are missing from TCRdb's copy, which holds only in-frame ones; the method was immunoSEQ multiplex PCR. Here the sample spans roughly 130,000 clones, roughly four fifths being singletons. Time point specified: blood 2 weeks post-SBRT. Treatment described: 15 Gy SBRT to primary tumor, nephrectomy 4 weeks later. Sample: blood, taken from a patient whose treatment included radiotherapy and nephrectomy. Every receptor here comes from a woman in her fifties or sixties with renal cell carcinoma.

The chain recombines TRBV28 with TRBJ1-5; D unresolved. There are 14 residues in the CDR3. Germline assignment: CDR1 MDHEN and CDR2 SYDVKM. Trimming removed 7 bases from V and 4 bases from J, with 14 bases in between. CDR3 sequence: CASMLEATNQPQHF. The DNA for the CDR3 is TGTGCCAGCATGCTTGAGGCCACAAATCAGCCCCAGCATTTT.

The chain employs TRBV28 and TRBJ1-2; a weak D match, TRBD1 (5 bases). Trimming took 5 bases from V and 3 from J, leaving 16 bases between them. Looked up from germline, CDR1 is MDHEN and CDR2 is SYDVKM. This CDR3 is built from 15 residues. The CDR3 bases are TGTGCCAGCAGTACCGGACACCCTAGAGACTATGGCTACACCTTC. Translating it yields CASSTGHPRDYGYTF.

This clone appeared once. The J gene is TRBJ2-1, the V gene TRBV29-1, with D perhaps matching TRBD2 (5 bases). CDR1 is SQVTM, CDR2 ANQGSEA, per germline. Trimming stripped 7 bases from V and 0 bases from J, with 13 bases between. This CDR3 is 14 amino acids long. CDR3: CSARGAGSYNEQFF. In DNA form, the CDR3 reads TGCAGCGCCCGGGGTGCAGGCTCCTACAATGAGCAGTTCTTC.

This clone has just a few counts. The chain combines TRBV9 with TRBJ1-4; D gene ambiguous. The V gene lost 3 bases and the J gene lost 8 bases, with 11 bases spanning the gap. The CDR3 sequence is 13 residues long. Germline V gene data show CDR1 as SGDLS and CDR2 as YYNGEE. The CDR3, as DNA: TGTGCCAGCAGCGCACCCCCCAGCGAAAAACTGTTTTTT. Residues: CASSAPPSEKLFF.

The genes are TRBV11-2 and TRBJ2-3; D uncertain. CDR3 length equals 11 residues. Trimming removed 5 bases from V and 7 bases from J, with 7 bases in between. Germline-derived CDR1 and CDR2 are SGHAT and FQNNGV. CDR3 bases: TGTGCCAGCAGCGCCACTTATACGCAGTATTTT. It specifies CASSATYTQYF. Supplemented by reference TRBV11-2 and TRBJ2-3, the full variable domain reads EAGVAQSPRYKIIEKRQSVAFWCNPISGHATLYWYQQILGQGPKLLIQFQNNGVVDDSQLPKDRFSAERLKGVDSTLKIQPAKLEDSAVYLCASSATYTQYFGPGTRLTVL.

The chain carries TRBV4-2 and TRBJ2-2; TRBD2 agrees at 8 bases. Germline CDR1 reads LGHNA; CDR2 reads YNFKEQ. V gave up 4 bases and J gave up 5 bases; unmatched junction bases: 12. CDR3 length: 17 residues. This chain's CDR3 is CASSLEPGTRTTGELFF. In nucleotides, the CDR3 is TGTGCCAGCAGCCTTGAACCCGGGACTAGAACTACCGGGGAGCTGTTTTTT.

The CDR3 region is CASSLKAAYEQYF. The CDR3 nucleotides read TGTGCCAGCAGCTTAAAGGCAGCCTACGAGCAGTACTTC. The chain uses TRBV7-2 and TRBJ2-7; no reliable D call. The CDR3 loop spans 13 amino acids. Germline V gene lookup returns CDR1 SGHTA and CDR2 FQGNSA. V lost 2 bases, J lost 2 bases, and 7 bases lay in between.

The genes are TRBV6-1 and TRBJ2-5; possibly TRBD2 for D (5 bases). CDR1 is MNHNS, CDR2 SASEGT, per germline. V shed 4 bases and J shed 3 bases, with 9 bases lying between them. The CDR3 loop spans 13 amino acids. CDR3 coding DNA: TGTGCCAGCAGTGCTTCGGGAAAAGAGACCCAGTACTTC. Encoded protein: CASSASGKETQYF.

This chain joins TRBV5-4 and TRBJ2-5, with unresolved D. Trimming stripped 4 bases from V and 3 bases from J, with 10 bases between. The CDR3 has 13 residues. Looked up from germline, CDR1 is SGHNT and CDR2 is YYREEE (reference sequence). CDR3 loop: CASSLVSEETQYF. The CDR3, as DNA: TGTGCCAGCAGCCTTGTGTCAGAAGAGACCCAGTACTTC.

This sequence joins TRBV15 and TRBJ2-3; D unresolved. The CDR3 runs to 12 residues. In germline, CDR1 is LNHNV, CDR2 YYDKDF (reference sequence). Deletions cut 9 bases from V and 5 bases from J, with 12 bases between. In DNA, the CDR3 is TGTGCCACGTCCTCCCTCGGAGATACGCAGTATTTT. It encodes CATSSLGDTQYF. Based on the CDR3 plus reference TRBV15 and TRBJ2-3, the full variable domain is DAMVIQNPRYQVTQFGKPVTLSCSQTLNHNVMYWYQQKSSQAPKLLFHYYDKDFNNEADTPDNFQSRRPNTSFCFLDIRSPGLGDTAMYLCATSSLGDTQYFGPGTRLTVL.

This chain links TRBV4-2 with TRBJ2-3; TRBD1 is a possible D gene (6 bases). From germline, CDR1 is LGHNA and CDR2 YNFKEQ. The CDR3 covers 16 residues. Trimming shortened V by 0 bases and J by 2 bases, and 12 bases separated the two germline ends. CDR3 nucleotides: TGTGCCAGCAGCCAAGAGGTTGACAGGTACACAGATACGCAGTATTTT. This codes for CASSQEVDRYTDTQYF.

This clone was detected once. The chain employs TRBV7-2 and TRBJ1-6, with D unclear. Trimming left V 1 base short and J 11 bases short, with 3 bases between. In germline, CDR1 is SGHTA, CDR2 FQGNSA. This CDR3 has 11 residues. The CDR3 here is CASSLVTPLHF. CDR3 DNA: TGTGCCAGCAGCTTAGTCACACCCCTCCACTTT.

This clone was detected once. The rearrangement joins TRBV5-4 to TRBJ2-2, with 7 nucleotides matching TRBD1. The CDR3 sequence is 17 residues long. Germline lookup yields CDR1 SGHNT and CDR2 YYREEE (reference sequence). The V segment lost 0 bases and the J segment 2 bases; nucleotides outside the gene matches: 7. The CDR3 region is CASSLGPRQGNTGELFF. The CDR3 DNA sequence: TGTGCCAGCAGCTTGGGGCCCCGACAGGGTAACACCGGGGAGCTGTTTTTT.

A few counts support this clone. The CDR3 sequence: CASSFSTGTGQPQHF. CDR3 in DNA: TGTGCCAGCAGTTTCTCGACAGGGACGGGGCAGCCCCAGCATTTT. The chain uses TRBV6-6 and TRBJ1-5; 7 bases are shared with TRBD1. The CDR3 extends over 15 amino acids. The V gene end was trimmed by 4 bases and the J gene end by 7 bases; junction bases not matched to a gene: 10. Germline values: CDR1 MNHNY, CDR2 SVGAGI (reference sequence).

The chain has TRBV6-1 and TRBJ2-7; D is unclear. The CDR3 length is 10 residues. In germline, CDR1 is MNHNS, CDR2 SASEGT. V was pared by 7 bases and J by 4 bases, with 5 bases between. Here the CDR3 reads CASNRYEQYF. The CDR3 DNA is TGTGCCAGCAATCGATACGAGCAGTACTTC.

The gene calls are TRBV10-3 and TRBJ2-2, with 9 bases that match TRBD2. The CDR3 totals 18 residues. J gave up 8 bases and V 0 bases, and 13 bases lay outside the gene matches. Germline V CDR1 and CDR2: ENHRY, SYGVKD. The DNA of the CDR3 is TGTGCCATCAGTGAGTCGAAGGCGGCTAGCGGGGAATTGGGGGAGCTGTTTTTT. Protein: CAISESKAASGELGELFF.

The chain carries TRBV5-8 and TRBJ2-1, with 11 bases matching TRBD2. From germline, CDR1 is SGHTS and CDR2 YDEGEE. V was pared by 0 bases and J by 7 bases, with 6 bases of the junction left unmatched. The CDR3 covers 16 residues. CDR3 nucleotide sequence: TGTGCCAGCAGCTTGGCTTATACTAGCGGGGGAAATGAGCAGTTCTTC. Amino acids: CASSLAYTSGGNEQFF.

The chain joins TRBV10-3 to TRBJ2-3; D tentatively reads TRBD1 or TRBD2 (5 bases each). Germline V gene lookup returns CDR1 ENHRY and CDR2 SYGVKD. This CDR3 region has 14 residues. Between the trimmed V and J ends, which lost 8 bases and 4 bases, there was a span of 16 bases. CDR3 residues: CAIRNGAGADTQYF. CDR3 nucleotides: TGTGCCATCCGTAACGGGGCGGGTGCAGATACGCAGTATTTT.

The CDR3 reads CASSVTLASGGLYEQYF. The CDR3 coding sequence is TGTGCCAGCAGCGTAACTCTTGCTAGCGGGGGCCTCTACGAGCAGTACTTC. The rearrangement uses TRBV9 and TRBJ2-7, with TRBD2 matching over 10 bases. The V segment lost 1 base and the J segment 3 bases; nucleotides outside the gene matches: 10. CDR3 length: 17 amino acids. Germline V gene lookup returns CDR1 SGDLS and CDR2 YYNGEE.

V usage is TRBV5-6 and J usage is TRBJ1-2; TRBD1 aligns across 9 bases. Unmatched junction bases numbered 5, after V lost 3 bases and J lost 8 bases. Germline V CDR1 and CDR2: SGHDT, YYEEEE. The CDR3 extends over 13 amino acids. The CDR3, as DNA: TGTGCCAGCAGCTGGCGACAGGGGGTAGGCTACACCTTC. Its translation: CASSWRQGVGYTF.

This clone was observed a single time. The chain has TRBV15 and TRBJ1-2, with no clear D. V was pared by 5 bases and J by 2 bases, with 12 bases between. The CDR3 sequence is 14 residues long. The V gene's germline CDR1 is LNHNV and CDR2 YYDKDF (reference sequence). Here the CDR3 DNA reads TGTGCCACCAGCTGTTTGAAACAGAACTATGGCTACACCTTC. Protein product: CATSCLKQNYGYTF.

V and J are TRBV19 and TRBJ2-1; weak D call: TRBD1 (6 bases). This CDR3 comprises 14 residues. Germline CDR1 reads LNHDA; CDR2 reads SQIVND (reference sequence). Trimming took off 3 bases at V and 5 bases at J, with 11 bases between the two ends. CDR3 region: CASSMFGQHNEQFF. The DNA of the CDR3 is TGTGCCAGTAGTATGTTTGGACAGCACAATGAGCAGTTCTTC.

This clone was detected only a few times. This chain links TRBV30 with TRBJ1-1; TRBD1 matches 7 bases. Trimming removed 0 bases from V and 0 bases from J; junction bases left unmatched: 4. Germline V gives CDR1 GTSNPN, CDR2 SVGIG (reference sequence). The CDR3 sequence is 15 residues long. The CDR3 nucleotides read TGTGCCTGGAGTGTAAGGGGGCTGGTGAACACTGAAGCTTTCTTT. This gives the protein CAWSVRGLVNTEAFF.

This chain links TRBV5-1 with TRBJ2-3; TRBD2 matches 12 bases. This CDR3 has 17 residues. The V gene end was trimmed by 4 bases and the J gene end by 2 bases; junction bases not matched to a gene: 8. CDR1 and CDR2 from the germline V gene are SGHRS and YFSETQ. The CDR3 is CASSTRTSGINTDTQYF. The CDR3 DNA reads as TGCGCCAGCAGCACGAGGACTAGCGGGATAAACACAGATACGCAGTATTTT.

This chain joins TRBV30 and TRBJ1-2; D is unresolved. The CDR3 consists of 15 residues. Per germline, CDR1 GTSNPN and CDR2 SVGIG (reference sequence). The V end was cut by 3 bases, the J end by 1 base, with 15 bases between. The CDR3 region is CAWSESRWFNYGYTF. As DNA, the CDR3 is TGTGCCTGGAGCGAATCACGTTGGTTTAACTATGGCTACACCTTC.

In nucleotides, the CDR3 is TGTGCCACCAGCAGACCCGACAGGGGGATGGAGACCCAGTACTTC. It codes for CATSRPDRGMETQYF. V is TRBV15 and J is TRBJ2-5; 9 nucleotides match TRBD1. V shed 2 bases and J 5 bases; nucleotides not matched to a gene: 6. This CDR3 has 15 amino acids. Per the germline V gene, CDR1 is LNHNV and CDR2 is YYDKDF (reference sequence).

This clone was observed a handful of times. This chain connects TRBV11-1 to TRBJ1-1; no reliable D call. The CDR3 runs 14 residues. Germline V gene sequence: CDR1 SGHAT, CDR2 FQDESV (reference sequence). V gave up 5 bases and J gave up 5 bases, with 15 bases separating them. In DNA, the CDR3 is TGTGCCAGCAGCCCACCACAGCAAGGGACTGAAGCTTTCTTT. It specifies CASSPPQQGTEAFF.

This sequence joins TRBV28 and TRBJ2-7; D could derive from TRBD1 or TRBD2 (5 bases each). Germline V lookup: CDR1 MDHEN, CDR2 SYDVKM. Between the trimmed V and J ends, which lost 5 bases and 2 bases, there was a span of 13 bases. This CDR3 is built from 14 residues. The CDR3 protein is CASSVSRDPYEQYF. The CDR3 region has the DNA TGTGCCAGCAGTGTTTCCAGGGACCCCTACGAGCAGTACTTC.